The following is a T cell receptor (beta chain) sequence with its context. The target antigen is unknown. Germline V gives CDR1 SGHRS, CDR2 YFSETQ. The CDR3 is 16 amino acids. Trimming cost V 5 bases and J 0 bases, with 17 bases left between them. This sample was taken from a study of OX40 agonist ivuxolimab in advanced cancers. Study context: Patients were infused with ivuxolimab every 2 weeks at 0.01 to 10 mg/kg. Findings of the study overall: CD4+ and CD8+ blood T cells expanded clonally by week 6 at 0.1 to 3.0 mg/kg.

Exclusion of a patient followed from autoimmune disease history or systemic immunosuppression. Measured with immunoSEQ multiplex PCR; TCRdb has only the in-frame clones, and not every one. Counted here are some 48,000 clones, about four fifths occurring once; the ten biggest clones make up less than 2%. The chain is built from TRBV5-1 and TRBJ1-1; maybe TRBD1 (5 bases). This specimen was CD4+ or CD8+ T cells sorted from blood, taken in a trial of the OX40 agonist ivuxolimab. The sequence derives from an adult with an advanced solid tumor such as melanoma, head and neck, liver or kidney cancer. The CDR3 spells CASRPEGTVMNTEAFF. The DNA of the CDR3 is TGCGCCAGCAGACCCGAGGGGACGGTAATGAACACTGAAGCTTTCTTT.